Listed here are 5 T cell receptor beta chains from one sample, sequenced in a study of chemoradiotherapy in HPV16-positive cancers. Libraries were prepared by immunoSEQ multiplex PCR; TCRdb keeps only in-frame clonotypes and omits some of them. The repertoire holds around 17,000 clones, with around 70% as singletons. Sequencing was performed on tumor tissue, taken from a patient who underwent chemoradiotherapy. The receptors originated from a human donor with HPV-associated anogenital cancer.

The rearrangement uses TRBV29-1 and TRBJ2-7; D is perhaps TRBD2 (6 bases). Between the trimmed V and J ends, which lost 7 bases and 5 bases, there was a span of 18 bases. Per the germline V gene, CDR1 is SQVTM and CDR2 is ANQGSEA. This CDR3 has 13 amino acids. CDR3 in DNA: TGCAGCGGGAGGGAGACAGAAGGACACGAGCAGTACTTC. This encodes CSGRETEGHEQYF.

The chain links TRBV30 to TRBJ1-1; D might be TRBD1 (6 bases). The CDR3 covers 13 residues. The germline gives CDR1 GTSNPN, CDR2 SVGIG (reference sequence). V lost 0 bases to trimming and J lost 7 bases, with 12 bases between them. The CDR3 nucleotides are TGTGCCTGGAGTGTTAGGACAGTAGGTGAAGCTTTCTTT. It yields the protein CAWSVRTVGEAFF.

The V call is TRBV10-2, the J call TRBJ1-1; possible D gene TRBD1, 5 bases. Germline assignment: CDR1 WSHSY and CDR2 SAAADI. Trimming took 7 bases from V and 0 from J, leaving 9 bases between them. The CDR3 is 13 amino acids. The CDR3 nucleotides read TGCGCCAGCATGGGGACCGTGAACACTGAAGCTTTCTTT. Translating it yields CASMGTVNTEAFF.

Regarding this clone: An end of the junction differs from the germline gene, which may be a read error. V is TRBV7-2 and J is TRBJ1-1; TRBD1 aligns across 12 bases. CDR3 length: 13 amino acids. Germline CDR1 is SGHTA and CDR2 is FQGNSA. The CDR3 coding sequence is TGTGCCAGCAGCACCGGGGGGGACAGGGGGCAGGCATTT. Translation: CASSTGGDRGQAF.

This clone was recorded once. The chain has TRBV4-2 and TRBJ2-3, with 8 positions matching TRBD2. Germline CDR1 and CDR2: LGHNA and YNFKEQ. This CDR3 has 14 amino acids. V was clipped by 6 bases and J by 7 bases; unmatched bases: 9. CDR3 DNA: TGTGCCAGCAGTCGTGAGCGGGGGACCCATACGCAGTATTTT. Protein: CASSRERGTHTQYF.